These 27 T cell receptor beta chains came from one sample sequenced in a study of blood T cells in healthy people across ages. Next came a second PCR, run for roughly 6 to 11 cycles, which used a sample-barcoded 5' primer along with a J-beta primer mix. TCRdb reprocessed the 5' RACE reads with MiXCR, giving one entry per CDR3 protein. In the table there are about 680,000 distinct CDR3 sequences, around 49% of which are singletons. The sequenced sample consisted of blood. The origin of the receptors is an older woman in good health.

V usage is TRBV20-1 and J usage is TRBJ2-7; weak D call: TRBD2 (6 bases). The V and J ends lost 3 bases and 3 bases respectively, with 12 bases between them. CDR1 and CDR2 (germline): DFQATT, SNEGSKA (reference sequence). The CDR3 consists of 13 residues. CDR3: CSARPGVGYEQYF. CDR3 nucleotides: TGCAGTGCTAGGCCGGGGGTAGGCTACGAGCAGTACTTC.

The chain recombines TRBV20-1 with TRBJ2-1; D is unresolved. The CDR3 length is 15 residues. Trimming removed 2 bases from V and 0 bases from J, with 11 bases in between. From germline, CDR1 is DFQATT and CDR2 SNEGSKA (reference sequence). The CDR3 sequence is CSARLLTSSYNEQFF. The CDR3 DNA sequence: TGCAGTGCTAGACTCCTGACGAGCTCCTACAATGAGCAGTTCTTC.

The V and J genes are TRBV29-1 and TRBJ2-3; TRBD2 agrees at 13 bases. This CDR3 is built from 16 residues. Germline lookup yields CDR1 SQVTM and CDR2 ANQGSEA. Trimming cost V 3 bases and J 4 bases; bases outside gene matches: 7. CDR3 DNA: TGCAGCGTTGAGGGAGGACTAGCGGGAGCCCCAGATACGCAGTATTTT. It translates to CSVEGGLAGAPDTQYF.

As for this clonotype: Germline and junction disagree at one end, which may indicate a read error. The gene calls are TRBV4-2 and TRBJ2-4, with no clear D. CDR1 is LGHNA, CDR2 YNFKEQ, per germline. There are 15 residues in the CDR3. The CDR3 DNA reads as TGTGCCAGCAGCCAAGAAATGTGGGCCAAAAACAGTCAGTACTTC. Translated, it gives CASSQEMWAKNSQYF.

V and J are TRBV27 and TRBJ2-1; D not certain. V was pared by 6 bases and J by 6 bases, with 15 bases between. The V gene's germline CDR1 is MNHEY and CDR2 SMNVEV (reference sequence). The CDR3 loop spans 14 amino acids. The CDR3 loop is CASRLPGAGNEQFF. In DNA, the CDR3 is TGTGCCAGCAGACTGCCAGGAGCCGGCAATGAGCAGTTCTTC.

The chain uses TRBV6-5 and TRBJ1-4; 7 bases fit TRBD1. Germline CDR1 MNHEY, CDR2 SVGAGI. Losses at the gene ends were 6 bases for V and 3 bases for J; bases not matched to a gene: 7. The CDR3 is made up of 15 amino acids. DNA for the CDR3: TGTGCCAGCAGGAAACAGGGGAGGTCTAATGAAAAACTGTTTTTT. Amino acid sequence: CASRKQGRSNEKLFF.

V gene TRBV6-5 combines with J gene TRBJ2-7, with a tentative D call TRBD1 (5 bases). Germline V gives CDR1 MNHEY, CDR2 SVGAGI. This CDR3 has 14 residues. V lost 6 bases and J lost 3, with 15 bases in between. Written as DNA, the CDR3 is TGTGCCAGCAGCAAGGAAAGGGGTCGCTACGAGCAGTACTTC. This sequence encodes CASSKERGRYEQYF.

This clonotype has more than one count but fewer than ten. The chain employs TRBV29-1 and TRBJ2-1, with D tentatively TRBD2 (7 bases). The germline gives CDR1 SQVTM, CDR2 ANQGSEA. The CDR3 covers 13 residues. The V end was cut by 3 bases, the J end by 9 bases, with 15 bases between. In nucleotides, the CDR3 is TGCAGCGTTGATAGGGGGGAGGGAGGTGAGCAGTTCTTC. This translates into CSVDRGEGGEQFF.

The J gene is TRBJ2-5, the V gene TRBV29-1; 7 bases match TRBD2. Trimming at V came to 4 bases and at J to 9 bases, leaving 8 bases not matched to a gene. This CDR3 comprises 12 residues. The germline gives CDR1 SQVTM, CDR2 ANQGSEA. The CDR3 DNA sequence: TGCAGCGTTGGATGGGAGGGGTCGTCCCAGTACTTC. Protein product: CSVGWEGSSQYF.

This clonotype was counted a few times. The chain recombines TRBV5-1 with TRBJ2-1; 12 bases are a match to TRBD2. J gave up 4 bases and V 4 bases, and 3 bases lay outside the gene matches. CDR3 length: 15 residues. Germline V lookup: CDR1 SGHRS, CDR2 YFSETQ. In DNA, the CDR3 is TGCGCCAGCAGCAAGACTAGCGGGGGTTACAATGAGCAGTTCTTC. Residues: CASSKTSGGYNEQFF.

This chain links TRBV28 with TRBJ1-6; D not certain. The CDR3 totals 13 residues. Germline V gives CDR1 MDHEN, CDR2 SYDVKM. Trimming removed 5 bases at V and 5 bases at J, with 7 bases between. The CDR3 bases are TGTGCCAGCAGTGTACGGCATAATTCACCCCTCCACTTT. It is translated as CASSVRHNSPLHF.

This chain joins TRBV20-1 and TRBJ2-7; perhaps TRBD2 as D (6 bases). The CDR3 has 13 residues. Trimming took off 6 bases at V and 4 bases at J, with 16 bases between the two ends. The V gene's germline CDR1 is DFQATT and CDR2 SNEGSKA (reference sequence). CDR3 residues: CSALGGRMYEQYF. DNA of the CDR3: TGCAGTGCGCTCGGGGGACGGATGTACGAGCAGTACTTC.

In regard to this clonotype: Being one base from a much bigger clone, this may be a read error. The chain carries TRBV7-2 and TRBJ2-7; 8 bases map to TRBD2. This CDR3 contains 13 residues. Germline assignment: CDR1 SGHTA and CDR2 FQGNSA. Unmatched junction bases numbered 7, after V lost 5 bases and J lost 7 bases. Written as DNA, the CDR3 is TGTGCCAGCAGCCAGGAACGGGAGGGAGAGCAGTACTTC. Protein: CASSQEREGEQYF.

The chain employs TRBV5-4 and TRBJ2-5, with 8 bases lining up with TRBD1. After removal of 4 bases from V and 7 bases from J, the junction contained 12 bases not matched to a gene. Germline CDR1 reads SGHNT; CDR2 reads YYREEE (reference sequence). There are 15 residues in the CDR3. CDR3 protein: CASSLLAGTGGTQYF. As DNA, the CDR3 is TGTGCCAGCAGCCTCCTGGCCGGGACAGGTGGGACCCAGTACTTC.

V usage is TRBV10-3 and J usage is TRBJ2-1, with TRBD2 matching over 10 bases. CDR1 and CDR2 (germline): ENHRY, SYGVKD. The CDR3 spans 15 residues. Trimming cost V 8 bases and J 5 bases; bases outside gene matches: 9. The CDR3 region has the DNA TGTGCCATCCTCAAAGCGGGAGGGCGAAACAATGAGCAGTTCTTC. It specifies CAILKAGGRNNEQFF.

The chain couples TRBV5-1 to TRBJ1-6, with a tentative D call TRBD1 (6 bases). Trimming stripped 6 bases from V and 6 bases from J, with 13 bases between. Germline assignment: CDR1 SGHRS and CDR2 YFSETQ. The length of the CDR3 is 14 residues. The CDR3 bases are TGCGCCAGCACCGAAACAGGGAGTAATTCACCCCTCCACTTT. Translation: CASTETGSNSPLHF.

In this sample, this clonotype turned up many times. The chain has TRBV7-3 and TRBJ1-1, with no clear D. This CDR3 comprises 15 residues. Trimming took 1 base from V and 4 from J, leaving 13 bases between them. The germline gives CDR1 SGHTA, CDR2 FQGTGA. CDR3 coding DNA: TGTGCCAGCAGCTTAAGAGGTGGGAGAAGCACTGAAGCTTTCTTT. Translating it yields CASSLRGGRSTEAFF.

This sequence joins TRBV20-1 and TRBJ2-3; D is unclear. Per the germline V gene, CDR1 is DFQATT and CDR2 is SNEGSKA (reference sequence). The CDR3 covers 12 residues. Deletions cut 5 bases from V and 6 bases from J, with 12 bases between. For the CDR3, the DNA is TGCAGTGCTCCCCTGGGCGTTGATACGCAGTATTTT. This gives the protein CSAPLGVDTQYF.

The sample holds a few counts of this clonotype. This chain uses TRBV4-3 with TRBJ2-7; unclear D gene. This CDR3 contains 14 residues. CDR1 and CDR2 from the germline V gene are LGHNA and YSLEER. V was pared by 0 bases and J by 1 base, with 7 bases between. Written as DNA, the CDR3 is TGCGCCAGCAGCCAAGACAGGTGGTCCTACGAGCAGTACTTC. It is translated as CASSQDRWSYEQYF.

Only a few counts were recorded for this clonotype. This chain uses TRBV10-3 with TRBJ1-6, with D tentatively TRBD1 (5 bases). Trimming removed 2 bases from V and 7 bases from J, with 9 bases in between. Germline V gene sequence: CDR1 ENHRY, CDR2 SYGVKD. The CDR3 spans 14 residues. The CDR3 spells CAISELQGNSPLHF. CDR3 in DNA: TGTGCCATCAGTGAGCTCCAGGGCAATTCACCCCTCCACTTT.

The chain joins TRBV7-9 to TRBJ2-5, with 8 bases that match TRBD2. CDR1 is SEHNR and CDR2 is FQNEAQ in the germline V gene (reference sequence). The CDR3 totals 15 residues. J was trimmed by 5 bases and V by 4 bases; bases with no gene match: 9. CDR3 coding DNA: TGTGCCAGCAGCTCGGGACTAGGGATCGTGGAGACCCAGTACTTC. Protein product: CASSSGLGIVETQYF.

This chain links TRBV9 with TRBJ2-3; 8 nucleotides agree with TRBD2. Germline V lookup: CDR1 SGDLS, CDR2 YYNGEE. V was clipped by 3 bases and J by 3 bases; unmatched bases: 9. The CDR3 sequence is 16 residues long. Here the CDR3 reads CASSAGLADKTDTQYF. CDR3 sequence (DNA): TGTGCCAGCAGCGCAGGACTAGCAGACAAGACAGATACGCAGTATTTT.

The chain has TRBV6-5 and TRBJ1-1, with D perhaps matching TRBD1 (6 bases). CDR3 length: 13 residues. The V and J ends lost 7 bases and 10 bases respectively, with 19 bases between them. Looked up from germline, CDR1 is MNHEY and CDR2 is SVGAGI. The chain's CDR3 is CASNTNTGRGAFF. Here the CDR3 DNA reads TGTGCCAGCAATACTAATACGGGCAGGGGAGCTTTCTTT.

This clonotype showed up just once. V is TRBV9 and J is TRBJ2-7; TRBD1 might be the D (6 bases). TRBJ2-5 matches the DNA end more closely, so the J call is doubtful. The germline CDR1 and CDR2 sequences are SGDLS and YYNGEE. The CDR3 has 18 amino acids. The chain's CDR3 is CASSAPHGQGINGETQYF. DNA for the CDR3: TGTGCCAGCAGCGCCCCTCACGGGCAGGGGATTAATGGAGAGACCCAGTACTTC.

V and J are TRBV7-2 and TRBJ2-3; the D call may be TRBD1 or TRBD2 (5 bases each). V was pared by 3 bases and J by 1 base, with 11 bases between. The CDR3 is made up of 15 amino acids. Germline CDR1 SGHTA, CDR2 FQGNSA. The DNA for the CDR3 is TGTGCCAGCAGCTTCAGGGACGCGGGCACAGATACGCAGTATTTT. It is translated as CASSFRDAGTDTQYF.

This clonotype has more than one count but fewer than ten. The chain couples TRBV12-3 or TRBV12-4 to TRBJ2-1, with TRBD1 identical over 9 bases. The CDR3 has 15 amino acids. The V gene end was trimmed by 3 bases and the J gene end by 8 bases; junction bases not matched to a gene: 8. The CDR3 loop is CASSLVGQGGDEQFF. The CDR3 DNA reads TGTGCCAGCAGTTTGGTGGGACAGGGAGGCGATGAGCAGTTCTTC.

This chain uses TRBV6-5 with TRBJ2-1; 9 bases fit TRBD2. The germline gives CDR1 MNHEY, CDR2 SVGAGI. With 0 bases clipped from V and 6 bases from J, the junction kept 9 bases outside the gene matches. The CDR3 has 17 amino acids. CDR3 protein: CASSYSIGAGGPNEQFF. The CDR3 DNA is TGTGCCAGCAGTTACTCGATTGGCGCGGGAGGGCCCAATGAGCAGTTCTTC.